The next 16 T cell receptor beta chains were all read from a single sample in a study of blood T cells in healthy people across ages. Sample-barcoded 5' priming and a J-beta primer mix drove a second PCR of about 6 to 12 cycles. TCRdb independently ran MiXCR on the 5' RACE reads; one entry per CDR3 protein. The profile shows around 500,000 distinct CDR3 sequences, 25% to 35% of them singletons. Another study also made use of these data, one on T cells of mothers and their children.

Sequencing was done on a sample of blood. These receptors were taken from a boy between 2 and 10 years old in good health.

The chain couples TRBV5-1 to TRBJ1-6, with D uncertain. The CDR3 spans 17 residues. V lost 7 bases, J lost 1 base, and 18 bases lay in between. The germline V gene encodes CDR1 SGHRS and CDR2 YFSETQ. The CDR3 region is CASGGTGVGSYNSPLHF. Here the CDR3 DNA reads TGCGCCAGCGGCGGAACTGGAGTCGGATCCTATAATTCACCCCTCCACTTT.

A few counts support this clonotype. The V and J genes are TRBV20-1 and TRBJ2-3, with 8 bases that match TRBD2. Germline CDR1 and CDR2: DFQATT and SNEGSKA (reference sequence). With V trimmed by 5 bases and J by 2 bases, 6 bases remained unmatched. This CDR3 spans 14 amino acids. As DNA, the CDR3 is TGCAGTGCTGTACTAGCGGCCAACACAGATACGCAGTATTTT. Translating gives CSAVLAANTDTQYF.

The CDR3 region has the DNA TGTGCCAGCAGCCCTCCACAGAACAGGGCTGGTGGCTACACCTTC. Its translation is CASSPPQNRAGGYTF. The gene calls are TRBV3-1 and TRBJ1-2; D is perhaps TRBD1 (6 bases). Germline V lookup: CDR1 LGHDT, CDR2 YNNKEL (reference sequence). The V and J ends lost 4 bases and 7 bases respectively, with 19 bases between them. The CDR3 covers 15 residues.

This clonotype was seen only a few times. The chain combines TRBV28 with TRBJ1-4; no reliable D call. Deletions cut 3 bases from V and 3 bases from J, with 5 bases between. This CDR3 region has 13 residues. Germline values: CDR1 MDHEN, CDR2 SYDVKM. The CDR3 nucleotides read TGTGCCAGCAGTTTTCGGCCTAATGAAAAACTGTTTTTT. It translates to CASSFRPNEKLFF. The whole variable domain, filled in from reference TRBV28 and TRBJ1-4, reads DVKVTQSSRYLVKRTGEKVFLECVQDMDHENMFWYRQDPGLGLRLIYFSYDVKMKEKGDIPEGYSVSREKKERFSLILESASTNQTSMYLCASSFRPNEKLFFGSGTQLSVL.

This clonotype has more than one count but fewer than ten. The chain employs TRBV4-3 and TRBJ2-3, with 9 bases lining up with TRBD1. The CDR3 is 17 residues long. V was clipped by 2 bases and J by 7 bases; unmatched bases: 13. Germline CDR1 reads LGHNA; CDR2 reads YSLEER. CDR3 in DNA: TGCGCCAGCAGCCAAAAGGCCTCGGGACAGGGCGCTCATACGCAGTATTTT. Amino acids: CASSQKASGQGAHTQYF.

The V gene is TRBV29-1, the J gene TRBJ2-5; TRBD2 agrees at 13 bases. The end of the DNA is better explained by TRBJ2-7, so the J call may be wrong. The length of the CDR3 is 13 residues. The germline V gene encodes CDR1 SQVTM and CDR2 ANQGSEA. The CDR3 region is CSVPGLAGYEQYF. CDR3 in DNA: TGCAGCGTGCCGGGACTAGCGGGGTACGAGCAGTACTTC.

The chain recombines TRBV29-1 with TRBJ1-2; the D gene is possibly TRBD1 (6 bases). Per germline, CDR1 SQVTM and CDR2 ANQGSEA. CDR3 length: 13 residues. The V end lost 6 bases, the J end lost 4 bases, and 15 bases lay between the germline ends. The CDR3 here is CSVERGASYGYTF. CDR3 DNA sequence: TGCAGCGTGGAGAGGGGGGCGAGCTATGGCTACACCTTC.

This clonotype was picked up a small number of times. The chain combines TRBV29-1 with TRBJ2-7; TRBD1 matches at 11 bases. The CDR3 has 13 amino acids. V dropped 6 bases and J dropped 5; count of bases not matched to a gene: 6. CDR1 SQVTM and CDR2 ANQGSEA come from the germline V gene. DNA of the CDR3: TGCAGCGTGCCGGGACAGGGGGGCCACGAGCAGTACTTC. It encodes CSVPGQGGHEQYF.

The gene calls are TRBV5-1 and TRBJ2-1; TRBD2 matches at 12 bases. This CDR3 comprises 16 residues. The V segment lost 4 bases and the J segment 3 bases; nucleotides outside the gene matches: 5. CDR1 and CDR2 (germline): SGHRS, YFSETQ. Written as DNA, the CDR3 is TGCGCCAGCAGCCCGCGACTAGCGGGAGTCTACAATGAGCAGTTCTTC. It is translated as CASSPRLAGVYNEQFF.

V gene TRBV2 combines with J gene TRBJ1-4, with D unclear. Looked up from germline, CDR1 is SNHLY and CDR2 is FYNNEI. V lost 6 bases and J 5 bases, leaving 10 bases between the germline ends. The length of the CDR3 is 13 residues. CDR3 in amino acids: CASRRVVNEKLFF. The DNA for the CDR3 is TGTGCCAGCAGGCGGGTGGTGAATGAAAAACTGTTTTTT.

The rearrangement uses TRBV3-1 and TRBJ2-1; 11 nucleotides match TRBD2. V shed 1 base and J 7 bases; nucleotides not matched to a gene: 15. Germline-derived CDR1 and CDR2 are LGHDT and YNNKEL (reference sequence). The CDR3 runs to 19 residues. CDR3 in DNA: TGTGCCAGCAGCCAAGCCCTAGCGGGAGGACTTTCGAGGGGGAATGAGCAGTTCTTC. Translation gives CASSQALAGGLSRGNEQFF.

This clonotype was seen more than once but under ten times. The chain joins TRBV10-1 to TRBJ2-2; 7 bases fit TRBD1. The CDR3 is 16 residues long. Germline trimming cut 6 bases from V and 5 bases from J; bases unmatched to any gene: 12. Germline lookup yields CDR1 WNHNN and CDR2 SYGVQD (reference sequence). This CDR3 reads CASSENRQGGTGELFF. CDR3 bases: TGCGCCAGCAGCGAAAATCGACAGGGCGGGACCGGGGAGCTGTTTTTT.

This chain links TRBV30 with TRBJ2-2; D uncertain. V dropped 3 bases and J dropped 0 bases, with 5 bases sitting between them. This CDR3 comprises 13 residues. CDR1 and CDR2 (germline): GTSNPN, SVGIG (reference sequence). CDR3 nucleotide sequence: TGTGCCTGGAGAGGACCGAACACCGGGGAGCTGTTTTTT. Translated, it gives CAWRGPNTGELFF.

This clonotype was observed a handful of times. The chain couples TRBV20-1 to TRBJ1-2; possible D gene TRBD1, 6 bases. The CDR3 is made up of 11 amino acids. V was shortened by 6 bases and J by 2 bases, with 7 bases between the two germline ends. Germline CDR1 is DFQATT and CDR2 is SNEGSKA (reference sequence). DNA of the CDR3: TGCAGTGCAGGGGGGAACTATGGCTACACCTTC. Encoded protein: CSAGGNYGYTF.

This clonotype has just a few counts. The chain employs TRBV5-1 and TRBJ2-5; D unclear. With 7 bases removed from V and 5 bases from J, the gap between germline ends came to 12 bases. The CDR3 totals 12 residues. From germline, CDR1 is SGHRS and CDR2 YFSETQ. The CDR3 sequence: CASFIGSETQYF. DNA for the CDR3: TGCGCCAGCTTCATCGGTAGCGAGACCCAGTACTTC.

This clonotype was found a few times. V is TRBV27 and J is TRBJ1-6, with 8 bases that match TRBD1. The junction had 8 bases not matched to a gene; V was cut back by 4 bases and J by 9 bases. There are 15 residues in the CDR3. The germline V gene encodes CDR1 MNHEY and CDR2 SMNVEV (reference sequence). The chain's CDR3 is CASSSRTGRGSPLHF. DNA of the CDR3: TGTGCCAGCAGTTCCCGGACAGGGAGAGGTTCACCCCTCCACTTT.